The sequence of this T cell receptor (beta chain) was determined in a study of blood T cell repertoires in COVID-19. Study context: Both acute and convalescent COVID-19 samples were obtained from the United States, Italy and Spain. Sources were T cells, B-cell-depleted T cells, or PBMCs; the material itself was cDNA or gDNA.

The CDR3 consists of 15 residues. Germline CDR1 is LGHNA and CDR2 is YNFKEQ. The junction had 7 bases not matched to a gene; V was cut back by 4 bases and J by 8 bases. The authors' processing: Reference gene primer amplification in the assay estimated nucleated cell counts. The repertoire was sequenced with immunoSEQ multiplex PCR; TCRdb's copy has only in-frame clones and lacks some. V and J calls and clone size are given by that table; D and trimming were obtained from the DNA. The table shows roughly 250,000 clones, with about 85% occurring only once. J is TRBJ1-3 and V is TRBV4-2, with 11 bases matching TRBD1. The receptor was isolated from a man between 60 and 75 years old who had recovered from COVID-19. Source material: peripheral blood. The CDR3: CASSRTGQGADTIYF. The DNA of the CDR3 is TGTGCCAGCAGCCGAACAGGACAGGGGGCCGACACCATATATTTT.